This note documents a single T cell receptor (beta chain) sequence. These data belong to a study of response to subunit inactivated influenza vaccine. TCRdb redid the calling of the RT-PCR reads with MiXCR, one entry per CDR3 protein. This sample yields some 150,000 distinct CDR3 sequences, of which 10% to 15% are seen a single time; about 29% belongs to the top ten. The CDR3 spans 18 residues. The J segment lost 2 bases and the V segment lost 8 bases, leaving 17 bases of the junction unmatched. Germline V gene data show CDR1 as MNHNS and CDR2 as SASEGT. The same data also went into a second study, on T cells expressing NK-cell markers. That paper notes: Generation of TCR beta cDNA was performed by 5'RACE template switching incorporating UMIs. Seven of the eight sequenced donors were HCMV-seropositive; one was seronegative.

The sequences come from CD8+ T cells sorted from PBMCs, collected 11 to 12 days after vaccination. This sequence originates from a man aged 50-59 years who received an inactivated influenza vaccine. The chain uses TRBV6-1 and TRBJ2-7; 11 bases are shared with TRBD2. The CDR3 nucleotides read TGTGCCAGCTTTTTTCTAGCGGGGGGCCCTAATATCCCCTACGAGCAGTACTTC. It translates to CASFFLAGGPNIPYEQYF.